This record concerns one T cell receptor (beta chain) sequence. These data originate in a study of T cells in tuberculosis. Looked up from germline, CDR1 is MDHEN and CDR2 is SYDVKM. Trimming removed 5 bases at V and 2 bases at J, with 23 bases between. CDR3 length equals 18 residues. Profiling relied on immunoSEQ multiplex PCR, and the TCRdb table lists in-frame clones only, not all of them. The table shows about 43,000 clones, with around 94% occurring only once. The sequenced sample consisted of PBMCs. V usage is TRBV28 and J usage is TRBJ2-3; D unclear. The clonotype comes from a donor aged 10 to 29 with latent tuberculosis or without tuberculosis infection. Some clones in this sample may be carry-over from other donors' samples. This CDR3 reads CASSPHRVKKTYTDTQYF. The DNA for the CDR3 is TGTGCCAGCAGTCCCCACCGGGTCAAGAAAACTTACACAGATACGCAGTATTTT. Looking up the rest from reference TRBV28 and TRBJ2-3 gives the full variable domain: DVKVTQSSRYLVKRTGEKVFLECVQDMDHENMFWYRQDPGLGLRLIYFSYDVKMKEKGDIPEGYSVSREKKERFSLILESASTNQTSMYLCASSPHRVKKTYTDTQYFGPGTRLTVL.